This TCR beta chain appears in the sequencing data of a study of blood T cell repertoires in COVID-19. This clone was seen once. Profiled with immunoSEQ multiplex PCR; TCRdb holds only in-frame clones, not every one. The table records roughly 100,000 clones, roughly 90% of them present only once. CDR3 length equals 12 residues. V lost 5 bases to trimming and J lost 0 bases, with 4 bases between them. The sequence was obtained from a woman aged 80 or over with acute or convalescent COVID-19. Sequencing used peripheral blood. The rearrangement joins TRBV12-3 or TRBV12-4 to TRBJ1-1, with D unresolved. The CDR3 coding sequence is TGTGCCAGCAGTGACATGAACACTGAAGCTTTCTTT. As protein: CASSDMNTEAFF.